This T cell receptor (beta chain) was captured by sequencing in a study of OX40 agonist ivuxolimab in advanced cancers. General study results and limits: At 0.1 to 3.0 mg/kg and by week 6, CD4+ and CD8+ T cells in the blood had expanded clonally.

This clone was recorded once. The antigen remains unidentified. The germline V and J ends were trimmed by 4 bases and 2 bases, with 15 bases remaining between them. The CDR3 runs 15 residues. Germline V CDR1 and CDR2: MNHEY, SVGAGI. Clones were read by immunoSEQ multiplex PCR, and TCRdb kept only the in-frame ones, dropping some. The profile shows about 66,000 clones, about 89% of them singletons. The chain couples TRBV6-5 to TRBJ2-7; D possibly corresponds to TRBD2 (7 bases). The sample here was CD4+ or CD8+ T cells sorted from blood, taken in a trial of the OX40 agonist ivuxolimab. The source of this sequence is an adult with an advanced solid tumor such as melanoma, head and neck, liver or kidney cancer. The CDR3 DNA follows: TGTGCCAGCAGTTGGGGGGGCGGAGGGGCCTACGAGCAGTACTTC. Encoded protein: CASSWGGGGAYEQYF.